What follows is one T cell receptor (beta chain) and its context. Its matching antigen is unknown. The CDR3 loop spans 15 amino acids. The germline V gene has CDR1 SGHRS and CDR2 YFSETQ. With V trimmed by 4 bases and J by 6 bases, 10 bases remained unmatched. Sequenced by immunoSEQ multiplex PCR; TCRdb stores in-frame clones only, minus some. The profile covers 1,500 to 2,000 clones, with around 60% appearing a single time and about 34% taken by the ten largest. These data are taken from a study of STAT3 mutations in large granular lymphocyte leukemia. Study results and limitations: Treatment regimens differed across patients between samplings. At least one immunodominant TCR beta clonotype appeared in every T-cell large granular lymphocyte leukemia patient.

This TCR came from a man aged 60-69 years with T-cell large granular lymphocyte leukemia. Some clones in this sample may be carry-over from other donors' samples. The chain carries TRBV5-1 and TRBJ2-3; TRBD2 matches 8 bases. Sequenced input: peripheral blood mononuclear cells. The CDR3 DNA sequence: TGCGCCAGCAGCAAAGGGGACGCGGGAGGCGATACGCAGTATTTT. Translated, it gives CASSKGDAGGDTQYF.